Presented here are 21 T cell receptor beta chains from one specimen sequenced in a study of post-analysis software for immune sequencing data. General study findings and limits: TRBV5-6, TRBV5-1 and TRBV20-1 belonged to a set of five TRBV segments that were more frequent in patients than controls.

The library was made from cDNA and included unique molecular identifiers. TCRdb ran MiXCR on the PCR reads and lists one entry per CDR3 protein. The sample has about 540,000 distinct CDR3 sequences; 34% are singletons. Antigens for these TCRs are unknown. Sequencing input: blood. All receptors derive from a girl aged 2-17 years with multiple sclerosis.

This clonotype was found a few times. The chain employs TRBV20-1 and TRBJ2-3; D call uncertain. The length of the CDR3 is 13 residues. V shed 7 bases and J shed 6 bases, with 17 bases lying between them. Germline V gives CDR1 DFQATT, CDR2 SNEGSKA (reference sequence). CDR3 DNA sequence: TGCAGTGTTCAAGGTGCCCTAGAGGATACGCAGTATTTT. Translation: CSVQGALEDTQYF.

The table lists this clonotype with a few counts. CDR3 sequence (DNA): TGTGCCAGCAGCTTAACGCGGGACACCAAGCAGTTCTTC. Protein: CASSLTRDTKQFF. This chain joins TRBV7-3 and TRBJ2-1; the D gene could be TRBD1 or TRBD2 (6 bases each). V was shortened by 0 bases and J by 11 bases, with 11 bases between the two germline ends. CDR1 is SGHTA, CDR2 FQGTGA, per germline. The CDR3 is made up of 13 amino acids.

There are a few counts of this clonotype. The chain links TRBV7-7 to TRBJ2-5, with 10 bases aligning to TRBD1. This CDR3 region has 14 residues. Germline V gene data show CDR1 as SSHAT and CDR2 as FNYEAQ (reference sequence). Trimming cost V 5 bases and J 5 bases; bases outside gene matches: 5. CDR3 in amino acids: CASSQDRGPETQYF. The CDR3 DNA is TGTGCCAGCAGCCAAGACAGGGGGCCTGAGACCCAGTACTTC.

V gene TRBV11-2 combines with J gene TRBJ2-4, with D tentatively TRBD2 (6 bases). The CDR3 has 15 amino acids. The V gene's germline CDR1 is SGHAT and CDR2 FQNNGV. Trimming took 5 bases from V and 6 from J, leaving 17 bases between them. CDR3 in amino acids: CASSPIRDSRNIQYF. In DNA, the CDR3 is TGTGCCAGCAGCCCGATCCGGGACTCAAGAAACATTCAGTACTTC.

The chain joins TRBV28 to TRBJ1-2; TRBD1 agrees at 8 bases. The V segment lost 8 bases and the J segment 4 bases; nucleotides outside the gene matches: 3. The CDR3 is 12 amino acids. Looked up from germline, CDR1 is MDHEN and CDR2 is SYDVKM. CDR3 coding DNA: TGTGCCAGCCAGGACAGGGCCTATGGCTACACCTTC. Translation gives CASQDRAYGYTF.

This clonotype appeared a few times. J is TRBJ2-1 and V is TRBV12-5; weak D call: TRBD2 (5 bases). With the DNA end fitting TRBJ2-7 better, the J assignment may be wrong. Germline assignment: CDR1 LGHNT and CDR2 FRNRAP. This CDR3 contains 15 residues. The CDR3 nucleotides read TGTGCTAGTGGTTTGGTTGGAGGAGTCTCCTACGAGCAGTACTTC. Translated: CASGLVGGVSYEQYF.

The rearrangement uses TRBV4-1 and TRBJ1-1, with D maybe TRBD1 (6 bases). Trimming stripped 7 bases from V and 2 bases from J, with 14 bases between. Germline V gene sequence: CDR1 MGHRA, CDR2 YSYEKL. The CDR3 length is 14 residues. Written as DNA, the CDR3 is TGCGCCAGCAACGTGGGGGGGGCAAACACTGAAGCTTTCTTT. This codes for CASNVGGANTEAFF.

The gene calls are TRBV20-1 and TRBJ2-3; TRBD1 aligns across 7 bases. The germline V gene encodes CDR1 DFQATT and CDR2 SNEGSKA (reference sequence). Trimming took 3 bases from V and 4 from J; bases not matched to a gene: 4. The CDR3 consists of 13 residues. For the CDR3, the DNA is TGCAGTGCTAGGAAGGGGGCACCAGATACGCAGTATTTT. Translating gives CSARKGAPDTQYF.

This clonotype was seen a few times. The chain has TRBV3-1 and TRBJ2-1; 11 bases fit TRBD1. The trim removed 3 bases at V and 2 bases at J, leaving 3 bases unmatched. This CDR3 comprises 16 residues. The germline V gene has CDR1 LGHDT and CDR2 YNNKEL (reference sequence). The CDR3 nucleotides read TGTGCCAGCAGCCACCTGGACAGGGGGCCCTACAATGAGCAGTTCTTC. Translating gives CASSHLDRGPYNEQFF.

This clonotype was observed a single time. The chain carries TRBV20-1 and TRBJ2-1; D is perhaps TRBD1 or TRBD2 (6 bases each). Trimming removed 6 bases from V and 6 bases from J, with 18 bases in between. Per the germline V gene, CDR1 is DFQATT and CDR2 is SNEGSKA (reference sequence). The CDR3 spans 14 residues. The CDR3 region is CSALVGGRANEQFF. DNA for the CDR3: TGCAGTGCACTAGTCGGGGGCAGGGCCAATGAGCAGTTCTTC.

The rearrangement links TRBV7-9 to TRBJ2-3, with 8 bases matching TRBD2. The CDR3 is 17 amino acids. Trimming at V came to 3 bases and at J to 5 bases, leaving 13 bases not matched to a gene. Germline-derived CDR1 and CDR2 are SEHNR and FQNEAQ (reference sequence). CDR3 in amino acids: CASSFTPGLVMRDTQYF. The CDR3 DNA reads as TGTGCCAGCAGCTTCACGCCGGGACTAGTGATGAGAGATACGCAGTATTTT.

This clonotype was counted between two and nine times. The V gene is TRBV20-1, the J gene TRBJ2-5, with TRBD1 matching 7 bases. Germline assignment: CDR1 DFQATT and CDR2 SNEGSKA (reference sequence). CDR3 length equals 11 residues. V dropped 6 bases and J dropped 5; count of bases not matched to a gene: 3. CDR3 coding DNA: TGCAGTGCCCAACAGGGGGAGACCCAGTACTTC. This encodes CSAQQGETQYF.

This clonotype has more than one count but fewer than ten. The chain's CDR3 is CASSPTGSANYGYTF. The CDR3 DNA is TGCGCCAGCAGCCCGACAGGGTCAGCTAACTATGGCTACACCTTC. The chain is built from TRBV5-1 and TRBJ1-2; 7 bases line up with TRBD1. The CDR3 covers 15 residues. The germline gives CDR1 SGHRS, CDR2 YFSETQ. V was clipped by 4 bases and J by 0 bases; unmatched bases: 6.

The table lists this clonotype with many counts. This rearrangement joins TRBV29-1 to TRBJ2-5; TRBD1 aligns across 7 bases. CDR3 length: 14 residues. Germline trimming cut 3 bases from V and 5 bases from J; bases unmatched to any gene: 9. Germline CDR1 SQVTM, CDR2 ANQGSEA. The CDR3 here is CSVEGWDREETQYF. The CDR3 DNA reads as TGCAGCGTTGAGGGATGGGACAGAGAGGAGACCCAGTACTTC.

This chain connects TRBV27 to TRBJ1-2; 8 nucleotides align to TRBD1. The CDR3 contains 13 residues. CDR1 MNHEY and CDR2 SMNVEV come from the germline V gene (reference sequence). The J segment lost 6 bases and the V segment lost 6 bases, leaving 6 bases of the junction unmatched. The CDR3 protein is CASRPTGAHGYTF. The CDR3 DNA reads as TGTGCCAGCAGGCCGACAGGGGCCCATGGCTACACCTTC.

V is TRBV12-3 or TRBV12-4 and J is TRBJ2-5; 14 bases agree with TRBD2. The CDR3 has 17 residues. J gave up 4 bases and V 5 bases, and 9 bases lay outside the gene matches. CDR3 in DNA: TGTGCCAGCAGTAGACTAGCGGGGGGGCCATCACTAGAGACCCAGTACTTC. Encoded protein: CASSRLAGGPSLETQYF.

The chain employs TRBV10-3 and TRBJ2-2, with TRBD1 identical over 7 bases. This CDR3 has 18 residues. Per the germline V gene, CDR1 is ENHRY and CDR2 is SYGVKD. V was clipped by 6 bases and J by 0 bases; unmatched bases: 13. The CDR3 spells CAISGQDPHRSNTGELFF. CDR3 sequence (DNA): TGTGCCATCAGCGGACAGGACCCACACCGATCGAACACCGGGGAGCTGTTTTTT.

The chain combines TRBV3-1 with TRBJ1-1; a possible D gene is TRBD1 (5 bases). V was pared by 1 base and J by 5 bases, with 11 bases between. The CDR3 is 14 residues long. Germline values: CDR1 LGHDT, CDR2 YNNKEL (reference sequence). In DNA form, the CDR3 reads TGTGCCAGCAGCCAAGCGCGGGGGGGGACTGAAGCTTTCTTT. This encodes CASSQARGGTEAFF.

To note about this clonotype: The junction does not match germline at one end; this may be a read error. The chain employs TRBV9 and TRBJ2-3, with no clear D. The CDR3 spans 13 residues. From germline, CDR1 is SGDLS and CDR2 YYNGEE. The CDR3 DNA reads TGTGCCAGCAGCGTAGTACTCACAGATACGCGGTATTTT. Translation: CASSVVLTDTRYF.

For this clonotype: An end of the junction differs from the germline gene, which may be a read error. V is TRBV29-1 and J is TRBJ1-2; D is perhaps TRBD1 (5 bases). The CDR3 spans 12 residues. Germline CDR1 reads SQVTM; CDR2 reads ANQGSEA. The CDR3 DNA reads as TGCAGCGTTGAAACAGGAGGCTATGACTACACCTTC. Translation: CSVETGGYDYTF.

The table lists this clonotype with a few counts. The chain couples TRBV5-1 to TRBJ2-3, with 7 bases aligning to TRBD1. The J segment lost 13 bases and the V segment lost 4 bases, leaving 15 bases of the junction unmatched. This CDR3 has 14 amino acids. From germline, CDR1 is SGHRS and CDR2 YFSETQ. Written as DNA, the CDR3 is TGCGCCAGCAGCCTGGGTGGGACAGACAACCGAAAGTATTTT. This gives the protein CASSLGGTDNRKYF.